These 20 T cell receptor beta chains originate from one sample sequenced in a study of human T cells and chemical hapten exposure. TCRdb re-analysed the RACE reads in MiXCR, keeping a single row per CDR3 protein. The sample carries about 60,000 distinct CDR3 sequences, 10% to 12% recorded once. This sample's time point: pre-sensitization, week 0. The treatment: therapeutic diphenylcyclopropenone sensitization with weekly scalp DPC. This specimen was whole blood, taken in connection with sensitization to the hapten diphenylcyclopropenone (DPC). The receptors come from a woman aged 40 to 50 with alopecia areata. Some clones in this sample may be carry-over from other donors' samples.

The table lists this clonotype with a few counts. The chain recombines TRBV7-9 with TRBJ2-5, with D perhaps TRBD1 (6 bases). The CDR3 extends over 15 amino acids. Deletions cut 2 bases from V and 1 base from J, with 11 bases between. Per germline, CDR1 SEHNR and CDR2 FQNEAQ (reference sequence). The CDR3 coding sequence is TGTGCCAGCAGCTTACGGCAGGGGAGCCAAGAGACCCAGTACTTC. Its translation: CASSLRQGSQETQYF. The full variable domain, with the rest looked up from reference TRBV7-9 and TRBJ2-5, is DTGVSQNPRHKITKRGQNVTFRCDPISEHNRLYWYRQTLGQGPEFLTYFQNEAQLEKSRLLSDRFSAERPKGSFSTLEIQRTEQGDSAMYLCASSLRQGSQETQYFGPGTRLLVL.

The chain links TRBV19 to TRBJ1-4, with D perhaps TRBD1 (5 bases). CDR1 is LNHDA, CDR2 SQIVND, per germline (reference sequence). Trimming took 6 bases from V and 7 from J, leaving 15 bases between them. This CDR3 is 14 amino acids long. The CDR3 coding sequence is TGTGCCAGTAGGGGGCTGGGAGCAGGTGAAAAACTGTTTTTT. Its translation is CASRGLGAGEKLFF. Complete variable domain (other parts from reference TRBV19 and TRBJ1-4): DGGITQSPKYLFRKEGQNVTLSCEQNLNHDAMYWYRQDPGQGLRLIYYSQIVNDFQKGDIAEGYSVSREKKESFPLTVTSAQKNPTAFYLCASRGLGAGEKLFFGSGTQLSVL.

This clonotype has at least ten counts. V usage is TRBV11-3 and J usage is TRBJ2-2, with TRBD2 matching 7 bases. V dropped 4 bases and J dropped 5; count of bases not matched to a gene: 7. Germline V gene lookup returns CDR1 SGHNT and CDR2 YENEEA. This CDR3 has 15 residues. The CDR3 sequence: CASSWSGARTGELFF. CDR3 nucleotides: TGTGCCAGCAGCTGGAGCGGGGCCAGGACCGGGGAGCTGTTTTTT. The whole variable domain, filled in from reference TRBV11-3 and TRBJ2-2, reads EAGVVQSPRYKIIEKKQPVAFWCNPISGHNTLYWYLQNLGQGPELLIRYENEEAVDDSQLPKDRFSAERLKGVDSTLKIQPAELGDSAVYLCASSWSGARTGELFFGEGSRLTVL.

In regard to this clonotype: With a much larger clone just one base away, this may be a read error. The chain uses TRBV19 and TRBJ1-1, with a possible D match to TRBD1 (6 bases). CDR3 length: 13 amino acids. Germline loops: CDR1 LNHDA, CDR2 SQIVND (reference sequence). The CDR3 protein is CASKHRGGTEVFF. The CDR3 DNA sequence: TGTGCCAGTAAACATAGGGGGGGAACTGAAGTTTTCTTT. The variable domain in full, with the rest retrieved from reference TRBV19 and TRBJ1-1, is DGGITQSPKYLFRKEGQNVTLSCEQNLNHDAMYWYRQDPGQGLRLIYYSQIVNDFQKGDIAEGYSVSREKKESFPLTVTSAQKNPTAFYLCASKHRGGTEVFFGQGTRLTVV.

This clonotype came up a few times. V and J are TRBV20-1 and TRBJ2-7; TRBD2 aligns across 11 bases. Germline assignment: CDR1 DFQATT and CDR2 SNEGSKA (reference sequence). V lost 6 bases and J lost 5; bases outside the gene matches: 12. The CDR3 is made up of 15 amino acids. In DNA, the CDR3 is TGCAGTGCCTCATCTGGGGCTAGCGGGGGGCACGAGCAGTACTTC. This sequence encodes CSASSGASGGHEQYF.

There are many counts of this clonotype. The chain has TRBV2 and TRBJ2-7; TRBD1 or TRBD2 may be the D gene (5 bases each). The germline V gene encodes CDR1 SNHLY and CDR2 FYNNEI. V was cut by 8 bases and J by 3 bases, with 14 bases left in between. The CDR3 length is 13 residues. CDR3 protein: CASARDRRYEQYF. DNA of the CDR3: TGTGCCAGCGCCCGGGACCGTCGCTACGAGCAGTACTTC.

This clonotype has just a few counts. This rearrangement joins TRBV10-3 to TRBJ1-5, with D tentatively TRBD1 (5 bases). This CDR3 spans 16 amino acids. The germline V gene has CDR1 ENHRY and CDR2 SYGVKD. CDR3 loop: CAVGRESQGSNQPQHF. CDR3 nucleotide sequence: TGTGCGGTAGGCAGGGAATCGCAAGGGAGCAATCAGCCCCAGCATTTT.

This clonotype was detected ten times or more. J is TRBJ2-5 and V is TRBV19; D possibly matches TRBD1 or TRBD2 (5 bases each). The CDR3 extends over 15 amino acids. Between the trimmed V and J ends, which lost 3 bases and 4 bases, there was a span of 15 bases. The V gene's germline CDR1 is LNHDA and CDR2 SQIVND (reference sequence). This CDR3 is CASSISWSGGETQYF. The CDR3 bases are TGTGCCAGTAGTATTAGTTGGAGTGGGGGAGAGACCCAGTACTTC.

This chain links TRBV27 with TRBJ2-6; D remains ambiguous. This CDR3 has 15 residues. V lost 5 bases to trimming and J lost 0 bases, with 8 bases between them. The V gene's germline CDR1 is MNHEY and CDR2 SMNVEV (reference sequence). This CDR3 reads CASSRRSSGANVLTF. In DNA form, the CDR3 reads TGTGCCAGCAGTCGCCGGAGCTCTGGGGCCAACGTCCTGACTTTC.

With respect to this clonotype: A read error may be the cause here, since a much bigger clone is one base away. This chain joins TRBV20-1 and TRBJ2-7, with no clear D. Deletions cut 3 bases from V and 6 bases from J, with 9 bases between. The germline gives CDR1 DFQATT, CDR2 SNEGSKA (reference sequence). This CDR3 contains 11 residues. In nucleotides, the CDR3 is TGCAGTGCTAGCGGAAAATGCGAGCAGTACTTC. This gives the protein CSASGKCEQYF.

In its sample, this clonotype was seen many times. J is TRBJ2-2 and V is TRBV10-1; D is unclear. The CDR3 spans 12 residues. V was trimmed by 3 bases and J by 2 bases, leaving 1 base between them. Looked up from germline, CDR1 is WNHNN and CDR2 is SYGVQD (reference sequence). The CDR3 spells CASSENTGELFF. The CDR3 DNA sequence: TGCGCCAGCAGTGAAAACACCGGGGAGCTGTTTTTT.

This clonotype appeared a few times. This rearrangement joins TRBV14 to TRBJ2-3, with D tentatively TRBD2 (6 bases). The V and J ends lost 0 bases and 6 bases respectively, with 10 bases between them. The germline V gene encodes CDR1 SGHDN and CDR2 FVKESK. The CDR3 runs to 14 residues. CDR3: CASSQDGSRDTQYF. The CDR3 region has the DNA TGTGCCAGCAGCCAAGACGGGAGTAGGGATACGCAGTATTTT.

This clonotype was observed many times. The genes are TRBV19 and TRBJ2-3; D is possibly TRBD1 or TRBD2 (5 bases each). V shed 5 bases and J shed 0 bases, with 21 bases lying between them. The CDR3 has 18 amino acids. The germline CDR1 and CDR2 sequences are LNHDA and SQIVND (reference sequence). The CDR3 region is CASSPRATGRASTDTQYF. For the CDR3, the DNA is TGTGCCAGTAGTCCAAGGGCGACGGGACGTGCTAGCACAGATACGCAGTATTTT.

The table lists this clonotype with many counts. This chain's CDR3 is CASSATRGGHEQYF. CDR3 DNA: TGTGCCAGCAGCGCCACGCGGGGGGGGCACGAGCAGTACTTC. The J gene is TRBJ2-7, the V gene TRBV11-2, with 9 bases identical to TRBD2. The CDR3 length is 14 residues. V was pared by 5 bases and J by 5 bases, with 7 bases of the junction left unmatched. The germline V gene encodes CDR1 SGHAT and CDR2 FQNNGV.

V usage is TRBV3-1 and J usage is TRBJ1-2; D may be TRBD1 (5 bases). Germline CDR1 reads LGHDT; CDR2 reads YNNKEL (reference sequence). Trimming removed 4 bases from V and 8 bases from J, with 20 bases in between. This CDR3 is 15 amino acids long. CDR3 DNA: TGTGCCAGCAGCCCGCGAACGGGTCCTGGGGACGGCTACACCTTC. Amino acids: CASSPRTGPGDGYTF.

In its sample, this clonotype was seen many times. J is TRBJ2-3 and V is TRBV10-2; D gene unclear. The V end lost 4 bases, the J end lost 1 base, and 9 bases lay between the germline ends. The CDR3 is made up of 14 amino acids. Germline V lookup: CDR1 WSHSY, CDR2 SAAADI. This chain's CDR3 is CASSGFRGTDTQYF. The CDR3 DNA reads as TGCGCCAGCAGTGGGTTCCGGGGCACAGATACGCAGTATTTT.

The chain employs TRBV6-5 and TRBJ2-4; D is ambiguous. Germline V gene lookup returns CDR1 MNHEY and CDR2 SVGAGI. Between the trimmed V and J ends, which lost 0 bases and 7 bases, there was a span of 10 bases. This CDR3 comprises 14 residues. This CDR3 is CASSYSSAPNIQYF. The CDR3, as DNA: TGTGCCAGCAGTTACTCGTCAGCCCCGAACATTCAGTACTTC.

In this sample, this clonotype turned up once. The chain couples TRBV6-5 to TRBJ2-4; D is ambiguous. There are 13 residues in the CDR3. Trimming removed 0 bases from V and 0 bases from J, with 0 bases in between. Per the germline V gene, CDR1 is MNHEY and CDR2 is SVGAGI. The CDR3 loop is CASSYSAKNIQYF. The CDR3 bases are TGTGCCAGCAGTTACTCAGCCAAAAACATTCAGTACTTC.

The chain carries TRBV12-3 or TRBV12-4 and TRBJ2-7; 7 positions agree with TRBD2. The CDR3 is 14 residues long. J was trimmed by 5 bases and V by 3 bases; bases with no gene match: 7. The CDR3: CASSFGGSSNEQYF. The CDR3 bases are TGTGCCAGCAGTTTTGGCGGGAGCTCGAACGAGCAGTACTTC.

The rearrangement joins TRBV19 to TRBJ2-3; 8 bases map to TRBD1. Germline V gives CDR1 LNHDA, CDR2 SQIVND (reference sequence). V gave up 5 bases and J gave up 4 bases; unmatched junction bases: 8. CDR3 size: 15 residues. CDR3 in DNA: TGTGCCAGTAGTCTCTCAGGGGGCGCGGCAGATACGCAGTATTTT. Translation: CASSLSGGAADTQYF.